This T cell receptor (beta chain) was obtained from a study of cytomegalovirus exposure and HLA in healthy donors. Findings of the study overall: Earlier results showed most TCR beta V segments being productive about 87% or about 30% of the time.

The ends were cut back, 1 base at V and 4 bases at J, with 16 bases in the middle. Germline V gene sequence: CDR1 MGHRA, CDR2 YSYEKL. This CDR3 comprises 17 residues. This PCR relied on a set of 60 Vbeta primers and 13 Jbeta primers. Per the original data handling: A later analysis counted 65 million to 95 million unique TCR beta chains, about 10 million shared. Produced via immunoSEQ multiplex PCR; TCRdb's table is partial and in-frame only. V, J and clone size are taken as reported in that table, and D and trimming were inferred from the DNA itself. Its table lists approximately 60,000 clones. About this clone: Its antigen is undetermined.

The gene calls are TRBV4-1 and TRBJ2-2; D gene unclear. Specimen: PBMCs. The receptor was isolated from a man aged 30 to 39 in good health and CMV-seropositive. Written as DNA, the CDR3 is TGCGCCAGCAGCCAAGGTCCCCGTAGGTGGAGCACCGGGGAGCTGTTTTTT. Amino acid sequence: CASSQGPRRWSTGELFF.